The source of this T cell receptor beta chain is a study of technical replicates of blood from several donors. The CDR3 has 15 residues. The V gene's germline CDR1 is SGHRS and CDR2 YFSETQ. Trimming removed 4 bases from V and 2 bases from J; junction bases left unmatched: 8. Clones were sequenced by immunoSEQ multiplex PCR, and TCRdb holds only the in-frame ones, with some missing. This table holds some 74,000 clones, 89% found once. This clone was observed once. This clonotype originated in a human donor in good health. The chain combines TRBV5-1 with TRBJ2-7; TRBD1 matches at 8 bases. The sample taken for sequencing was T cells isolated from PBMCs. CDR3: CASSSAGTGAYEQYF. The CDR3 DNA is TGCGCCAGCAGCAGTGCGGGGACAGGAGCCTACGAGCAGTACTTC.